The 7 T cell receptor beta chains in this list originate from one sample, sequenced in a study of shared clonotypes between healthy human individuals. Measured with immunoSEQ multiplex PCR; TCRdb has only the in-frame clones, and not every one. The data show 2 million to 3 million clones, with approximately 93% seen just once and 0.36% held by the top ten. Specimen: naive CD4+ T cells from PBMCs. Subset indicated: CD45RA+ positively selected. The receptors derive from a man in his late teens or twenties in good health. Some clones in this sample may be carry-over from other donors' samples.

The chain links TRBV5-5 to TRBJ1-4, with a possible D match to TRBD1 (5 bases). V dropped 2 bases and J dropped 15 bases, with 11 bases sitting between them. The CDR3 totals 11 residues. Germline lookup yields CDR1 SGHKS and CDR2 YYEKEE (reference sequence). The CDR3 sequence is CASSFDSYMFF. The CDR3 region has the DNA TGTGCCAGCAGCTTCGACAGTTATATGTTTTTT.

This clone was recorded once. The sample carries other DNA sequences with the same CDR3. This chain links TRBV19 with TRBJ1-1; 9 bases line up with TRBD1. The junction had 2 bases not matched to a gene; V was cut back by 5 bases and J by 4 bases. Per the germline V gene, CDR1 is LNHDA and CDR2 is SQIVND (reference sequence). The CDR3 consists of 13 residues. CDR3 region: CASSPTGGTEAFF. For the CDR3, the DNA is TGTGCCAGTAGTCCGACAGGGGGCACTGAAGCTTTCTTT.

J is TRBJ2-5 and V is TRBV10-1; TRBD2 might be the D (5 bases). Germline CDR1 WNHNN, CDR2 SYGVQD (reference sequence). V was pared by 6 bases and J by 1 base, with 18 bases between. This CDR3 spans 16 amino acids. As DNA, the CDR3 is TGCGCCAGCAGGAGAAGCGGAACTTGTTGCCAAGAGACCCAGTACTTC. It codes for CASRRSGTCCQETQYF.

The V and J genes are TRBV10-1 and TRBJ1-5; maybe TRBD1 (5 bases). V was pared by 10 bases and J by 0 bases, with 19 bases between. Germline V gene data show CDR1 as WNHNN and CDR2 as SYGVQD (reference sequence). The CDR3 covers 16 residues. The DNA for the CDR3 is TGCGCCACCGAGGAGGGGCAGGACTATAGCAATCAGCCCCAGCATTTT. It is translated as CATEEGQDYSNQPQHF.

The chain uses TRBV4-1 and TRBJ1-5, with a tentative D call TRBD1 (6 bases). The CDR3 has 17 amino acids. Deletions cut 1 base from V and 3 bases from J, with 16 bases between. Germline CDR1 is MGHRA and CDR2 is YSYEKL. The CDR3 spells CASSQGPSDSSNQPQHF. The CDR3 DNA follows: TGCGCCAGCAGCCAAGGACCGTCGGACAGTTCCAATCAGCCCCAGCATTTT.

As DNA, the CDR3 is TGTGCCAGCAGCTTATTTGGGTGGGCAGCCGGAAACACCATATATTTT. Protein: CASSLFGWAAGNTIYF. V usage is TRBV7-9 and J usage is TRBJ1-3; D is ambiguous. Germline CDR1 SEHNR, CDR2 FQNEAQ (reference sequence). CDR3 length equals 16 residues. Trimming took 2 bases from V and 4 from J, leaving 15 bases between them.

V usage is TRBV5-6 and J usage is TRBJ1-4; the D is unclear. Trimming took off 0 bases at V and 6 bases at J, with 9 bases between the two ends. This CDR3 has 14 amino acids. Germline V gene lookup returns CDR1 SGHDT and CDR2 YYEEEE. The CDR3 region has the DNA TGTGCCAGCAGCTTGGCCTCGAGGGATGAAAAACTGTTTTTT. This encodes CASSLASRDEKLFF.